A selection of T cell receptor beta chains follows, all from one sample in a study of cytomegalovirus exposure and HLA in healthy donors. TCRdb's table, derived via immunoSEQ multiplex PCR, lists solely in-frame clones and lacks some. The sample contains about 140,000 clones, about 80% of which appear only once. Sequencing input: PBMCs. All receptors come from a female donor in good health and CMV-seronegative. Each CDR3 is given with its conserved first and last residue. Each record gives: clone size, D gene, J gene, V gene, CDR3 protein, CDR3 DNA. The D gene is left open where the match is weak. For some rows the clone size is stated as once, few or many, or as a class when expanded; others skip it.

once,TRBD2,TRBJ2-1,TRBV19,CASKALAGGTYNEQFF,TGTGCCAGTAAAGCCCTAGCGGGGGGCACCTACAATGAGCAGTTCTTC
NA,NA,TRBJ2-6,TRBV6-1,CASANFGANVLTF,TGTGCCAGCGCTAATTTTGGGGCCAACGTCCTGACTTTC
NA,TRBD1,TRBJ1-2,TRBV4-2,CASSPQGDGYTF,TGTGCCAGCAGCCCGCAGGGGGATGGCTACACCTTC
few,NA,TRBJ1-1,TRBV6-1,CASSDRGGTEAFF,TGTGCCAGCAGTGATAGGGGTGGCACTGAAGCTTTCTTT
NA,NA,TRBJ1-5,TRBV10-2,CASSESGGAGQPQHF,TGCGCCAGCAGTGAGTCGGGGGGGGCTGGGCAGCCCCAGCATTTT
few,NA,TRBJ1-1,TRBV28,CASRPRAAAEAFF,TGTGCCAGCAGGCCCAGGGCGGCGGCTGAAGCTTTCTTT
few,TRBD1,TRBJ2-2,TRBV5-6,CASSNRGIGTGELFF,TGTGCCAGCAGTAACAGGGGAATCGGCACCGGGGAGCTGTTTTTT
NA,NA,TRBJ2-1,TRBV28,CASSALGDEQFF,TGTGCCAGCAGTGCTTTAGGGGATGAGCAGTTCTTC
NA,NA,TRBJ2-1,TRBV27,CASSPGQSSRNEQFF,TGTGCCAGCAGTCCCGGACAGTCCTCTAGGAATGAGCAGTTCTTC
NA,NA,TRBJ2-2,TRBV7-3,CASSFTPGHTGELFF,TGTGCCAGCAGCTTTACCCCTGGGCACACCGGGGAGCTGTTTTTT
NA,NA,TRBJ1-3,TRBV9,CASSGSAISGNTIYF,TGTGCCAGCAGCGGATCAGCGATCTCTGGAAACACCATATATTTT
NA,NA,TRBJ1-2,TRBV5-1,CASSNTGDRYGYPF,TGCGCCAGCAGCAATACAGGCGACCGCTATGGCTACCCCTTC
few,TRBD2,TRBJ2-4,TRBV7-9,CASSTLAVLAKNIQYF,TGTGCCAGCAGCACACTAGCGGTTCTAGCCAAAAACATTCAGTACTTC
NA,NA,TRBJ2-5,TRBV2,CASRGTFLETQYF,TGTGCCAGCAGGGGGACTTTTCTAGAGACCCAGTACTTC
NA,NA,TRBJ2-6,TRBV18,CASSPFAVGANVLTF,TGTGCCAGCTCACCGTTCGCGGTAGGGGCCAACGTCCTGACTTTC
few,NA,TRBJ1-6,TRBV6-6,CASSSSINSYNSPLHF,TGTGCCAGCAGTTCCTCAATAAATTCCTATAATTCACCCCTCCACTTT
NA,NA,TRBJ2-5,TRBV5-1,CASSIAPGVKETQYF,TGCGCCAGCAGCATAGCCCCAGGGGTGAAAGAGACCCAGTACTTC
NA,TRBD1,TRBJ1-2,TRBV14,CASSQGRQGRRGYTF,TGTGCCAGCAGCCAAGGTAGACAGGGGCGTCGTGGCTACACCTTC
NA,NA,TRBJ1-5,TRBV7-8,CASTQRRNGGPQHF,TGTGCCAGCACCCAACGTAGGAACGGCGGGCCCCAGCATTTT
NA,NA,TRBJ1-1,TRBV6-5,CASTSSPGLNTEAFF,TGTGCCAGCACTTCCTCCCCGGGATTGAACACTGAAGCTTTCTTT